Detailed here is one T cell receptor beta chain. Its antigen is unidentified. Compared with germline, one end of the junction differs, possibly owing to a read error. Amplified TCR beta CDR3 regions were obtained using RNA transcripts as template. After a first-round RT-PCR with HTBI primers, a second-round multiplex PCR was run. TCRdb ran MiXCR on the multiplex PCR reads and lists one entry per CDR3 protein. The sample contains about 640,000 distinct CDR3 sequences, 35% to 45% of which appear only once. The data stem from a study of Graves' ophthalmopathy and Graves' hyperthyroidism. Points from the study as a whole: Forecasting of ophthalmopathy progression by the model achieved roughly 69% sensitivity and approximately 72% specificity. In blood appeared most of the expanded thyroid clonotypes whose frequency exceeded 0.001.

PBMCs had their origin in fresh peripheral blood (approximately 10 ml). Specimen: peripheral blood. The receptor was derived from an adult man with Graves' ophthalmopathy.

CDR3 sequence: CASSSFVSPSFYGYTF. Written as DNA, the CDR3 is TGTGCCAGCAGTTCATTCGTTAGTCCTTCCTTCTATGGCTACACCTTC. V usage is TRBV10-3 and J usage is TRBJ1-2; D is ambiguous. CDR1 is ENHRY, CDR2 SYGVKD, per germline. This CDR3 has 16 residues.